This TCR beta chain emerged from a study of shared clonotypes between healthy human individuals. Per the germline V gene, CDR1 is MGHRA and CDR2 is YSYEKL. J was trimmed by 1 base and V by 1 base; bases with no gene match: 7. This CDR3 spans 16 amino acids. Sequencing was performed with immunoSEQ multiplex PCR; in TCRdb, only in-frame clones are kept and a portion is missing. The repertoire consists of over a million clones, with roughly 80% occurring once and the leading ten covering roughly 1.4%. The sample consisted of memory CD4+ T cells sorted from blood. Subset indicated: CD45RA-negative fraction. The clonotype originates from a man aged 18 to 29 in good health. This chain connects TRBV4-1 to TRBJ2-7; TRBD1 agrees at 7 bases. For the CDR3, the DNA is TGCGCCAGCAGCCAAGTCCCGACAGGGAGATCCTACGAGCAGTACTTC. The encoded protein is CASSQVPTGRSYEQYF.